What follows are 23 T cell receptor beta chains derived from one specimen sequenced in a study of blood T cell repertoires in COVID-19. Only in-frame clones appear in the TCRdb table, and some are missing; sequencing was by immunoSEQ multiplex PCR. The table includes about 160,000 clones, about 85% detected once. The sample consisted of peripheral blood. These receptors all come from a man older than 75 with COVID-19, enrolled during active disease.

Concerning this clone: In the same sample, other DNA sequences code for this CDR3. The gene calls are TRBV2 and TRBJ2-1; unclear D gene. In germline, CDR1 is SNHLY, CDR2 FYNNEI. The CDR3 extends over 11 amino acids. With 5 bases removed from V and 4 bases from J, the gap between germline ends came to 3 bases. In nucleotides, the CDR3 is TGTGCCAGCAGTCCATACAATGAGCAGTTCTTC. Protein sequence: CASSPYNEQFF.

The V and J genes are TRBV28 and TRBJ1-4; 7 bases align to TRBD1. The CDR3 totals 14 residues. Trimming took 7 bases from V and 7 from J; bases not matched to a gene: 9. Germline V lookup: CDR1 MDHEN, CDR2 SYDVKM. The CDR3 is CASNTGVIAEKLFF. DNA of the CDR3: TGTGCCAGCAATACAGGGGTAATTGCTGAAAAACTGTTTTTT.

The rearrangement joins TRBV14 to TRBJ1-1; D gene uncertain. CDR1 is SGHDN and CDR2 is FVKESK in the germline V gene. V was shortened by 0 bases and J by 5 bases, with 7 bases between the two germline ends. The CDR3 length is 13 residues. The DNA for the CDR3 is TGTGCCAGCAGCCAAGATATGAGGACTGAAGCTTTCTTT. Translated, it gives CASSQDMRTEAFF.

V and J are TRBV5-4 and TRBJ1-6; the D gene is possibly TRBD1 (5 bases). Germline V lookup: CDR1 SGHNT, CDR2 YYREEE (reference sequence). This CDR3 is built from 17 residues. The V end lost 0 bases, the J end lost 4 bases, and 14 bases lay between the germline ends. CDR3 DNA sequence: TGTGCCAGCAGCTTGGTGCCGGGGCGGGGATATAATTCACCCCTCCACTTT. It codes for CASSLVPGRGYNSPLHF.

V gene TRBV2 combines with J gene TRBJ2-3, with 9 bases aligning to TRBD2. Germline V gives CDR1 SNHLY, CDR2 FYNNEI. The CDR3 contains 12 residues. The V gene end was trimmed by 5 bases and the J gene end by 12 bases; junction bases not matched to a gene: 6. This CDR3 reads CASSFGLAPQYF. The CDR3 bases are TGTGCCAGCAGTTTTGGACTAGCGCCCCAGTATTTT.

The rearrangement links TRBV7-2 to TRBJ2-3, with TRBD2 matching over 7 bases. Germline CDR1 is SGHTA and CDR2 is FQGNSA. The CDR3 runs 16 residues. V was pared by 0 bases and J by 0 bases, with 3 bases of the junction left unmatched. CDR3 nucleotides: TGTGCCAGCAGCTTAGCCCTGGGGGGGAGCACAGATACGCAGTATTTT. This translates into CASSLALGGSTDTQYF.

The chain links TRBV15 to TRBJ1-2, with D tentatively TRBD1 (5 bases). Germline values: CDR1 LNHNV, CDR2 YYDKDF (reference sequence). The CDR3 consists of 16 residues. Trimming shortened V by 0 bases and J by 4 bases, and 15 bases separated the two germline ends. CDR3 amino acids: CATSREGDSPRYGYTF. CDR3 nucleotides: TGTGCCACCAGCAGAGAGGGGGACTCCCCACGCTATGGCTACACCTTC.

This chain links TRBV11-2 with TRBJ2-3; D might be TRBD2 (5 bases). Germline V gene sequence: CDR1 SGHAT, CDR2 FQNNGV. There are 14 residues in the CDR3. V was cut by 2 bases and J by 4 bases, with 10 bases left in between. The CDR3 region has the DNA TGTGCCAGCAGCTTAAGCGGTCGGCCAGATACGCAGTATTTT. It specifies CASSLSGRPDTQYF. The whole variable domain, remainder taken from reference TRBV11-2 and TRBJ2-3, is EAGVAQSPRYKIIEKRQSVAFWCNPISGHATLYWYQQILGQGPKLLIQFQNNGVVDDSQLPKDRFSAERLKGVDSTLKIQPAKLEDSAVYLCASSLSGRPDTQYFGPGTRLTVL.

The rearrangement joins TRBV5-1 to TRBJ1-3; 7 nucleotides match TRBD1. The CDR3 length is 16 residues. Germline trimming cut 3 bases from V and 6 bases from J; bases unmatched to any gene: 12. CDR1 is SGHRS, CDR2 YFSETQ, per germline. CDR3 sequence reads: CASSSGLRTGENTIYF. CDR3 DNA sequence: TGCGCCAGCAGCTCGGGTTTAAGGACAGGTGAAAACACCATATATTTT. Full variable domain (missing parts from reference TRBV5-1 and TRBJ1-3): KAGVTQTPRYLIKTRGQQVTLSCSPISGHRSVSWYQQTPGQGLQFLFEYFSETQRNKGNFPGRFSGRQFSNSRSEMNVSTLELGDSALYLCASSSGLRTGENTIYFGEGSWLTVV.

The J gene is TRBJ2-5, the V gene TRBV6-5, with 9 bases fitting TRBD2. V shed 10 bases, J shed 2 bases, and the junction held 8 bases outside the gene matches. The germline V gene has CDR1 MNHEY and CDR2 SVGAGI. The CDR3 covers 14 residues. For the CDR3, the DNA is TGTGCCATACGACTAGCGGCGAATCAAGAGACCCAGTACTTC. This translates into CAIRLAANQETQYF.

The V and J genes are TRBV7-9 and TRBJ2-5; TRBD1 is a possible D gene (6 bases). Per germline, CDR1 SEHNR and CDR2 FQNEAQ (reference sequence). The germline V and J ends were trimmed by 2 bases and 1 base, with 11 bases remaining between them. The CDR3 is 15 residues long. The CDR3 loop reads CASSLSLGGQETQYF. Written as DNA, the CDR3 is TGTGCCAGCAGCTTATCTCTAGGGGGCCAAGAGACCCAGTACTTC.

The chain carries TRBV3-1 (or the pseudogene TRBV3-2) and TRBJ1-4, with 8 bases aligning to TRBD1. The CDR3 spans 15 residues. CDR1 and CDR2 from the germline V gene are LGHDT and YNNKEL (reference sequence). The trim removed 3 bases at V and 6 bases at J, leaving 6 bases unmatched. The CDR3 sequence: CASSQGTGGYEKLFF. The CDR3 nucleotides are TGTGCCAGCAGCCAGGGGACAGGTGGTTATGAAAAACTGTTTTTT.

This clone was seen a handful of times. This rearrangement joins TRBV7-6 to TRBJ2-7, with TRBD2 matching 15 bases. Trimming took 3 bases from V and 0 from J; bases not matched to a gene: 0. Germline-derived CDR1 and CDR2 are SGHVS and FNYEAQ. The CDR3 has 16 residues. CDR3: CASSLGLAGGSYEQYF. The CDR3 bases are TGTGCCAGCAGCTTGGGACTAGCGGGAGGCTCCTACGAGCAGTACTTC. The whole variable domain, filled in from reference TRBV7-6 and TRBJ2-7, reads GAGVSQSPRYKVTKRGQDVALRCDPISGHVSLYWYRQALGQGPEFLTYFNYEAQQDKSGLPNDRFSAERPEGSISTLTIQRTEQRDSAMYRCASSLGLAGGSYEQYFGPGTRLTVT.

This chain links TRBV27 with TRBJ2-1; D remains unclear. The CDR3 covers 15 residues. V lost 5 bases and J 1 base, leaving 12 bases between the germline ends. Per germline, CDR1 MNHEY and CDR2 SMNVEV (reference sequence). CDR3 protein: CASSTPRVSYNEQFF. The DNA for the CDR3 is TGTGCCAGCAGTACCCCTAGAGTTTCCTACAATGAGCAGTTCTTC.

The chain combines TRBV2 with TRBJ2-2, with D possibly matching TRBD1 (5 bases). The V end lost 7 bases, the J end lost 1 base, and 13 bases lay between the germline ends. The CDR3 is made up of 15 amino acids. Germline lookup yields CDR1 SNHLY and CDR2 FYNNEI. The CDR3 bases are TGTGCCAGCACTACGGAGACAGTGAACACCGGGGAGCTGTTTTTT. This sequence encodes CASTTETVNTGELFF.

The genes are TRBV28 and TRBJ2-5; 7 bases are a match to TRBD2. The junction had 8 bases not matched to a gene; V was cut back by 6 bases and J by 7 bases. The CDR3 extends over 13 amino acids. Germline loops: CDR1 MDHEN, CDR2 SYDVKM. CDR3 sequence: CASSLREPGTQYF. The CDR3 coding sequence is TGTGCCAGCAGCTTGCGGGAGCCAGGGACCCAGTACTTC.

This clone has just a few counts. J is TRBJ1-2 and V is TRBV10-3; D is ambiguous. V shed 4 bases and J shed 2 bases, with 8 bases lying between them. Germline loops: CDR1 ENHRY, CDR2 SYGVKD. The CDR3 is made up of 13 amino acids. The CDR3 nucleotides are TGTGCCATCAGTGGGGAGGGAAACTATGGCTACACCTTC. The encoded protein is CAISGEGNYGYTF.

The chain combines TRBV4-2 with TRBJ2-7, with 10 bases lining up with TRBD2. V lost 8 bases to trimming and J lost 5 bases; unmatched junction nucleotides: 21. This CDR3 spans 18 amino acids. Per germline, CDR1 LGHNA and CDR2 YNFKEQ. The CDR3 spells CASGKVEFSGGSRDEQYF. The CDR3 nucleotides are TGTGCCAGCGGGAAAGTAGAATTTAGCGGGGGGTCTCGAGACGAGCAGTACTTC.

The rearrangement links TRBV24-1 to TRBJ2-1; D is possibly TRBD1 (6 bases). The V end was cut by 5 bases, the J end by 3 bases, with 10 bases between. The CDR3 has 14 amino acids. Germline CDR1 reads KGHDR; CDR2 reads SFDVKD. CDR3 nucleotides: TGTGCCACCAGTGGTGGGACACTCTACAATGAGCAGTTCTTC. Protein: CATSGGTLYNEQFF.

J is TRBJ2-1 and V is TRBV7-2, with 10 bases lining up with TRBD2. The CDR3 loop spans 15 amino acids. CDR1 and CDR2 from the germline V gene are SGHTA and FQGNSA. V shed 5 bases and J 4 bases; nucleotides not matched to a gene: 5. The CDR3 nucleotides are TGTGCCAGCAGCCAAAGGACTAGCGGTTACAATGAGCAGTTCTTC. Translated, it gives CASSQRTSGYNEQFF.

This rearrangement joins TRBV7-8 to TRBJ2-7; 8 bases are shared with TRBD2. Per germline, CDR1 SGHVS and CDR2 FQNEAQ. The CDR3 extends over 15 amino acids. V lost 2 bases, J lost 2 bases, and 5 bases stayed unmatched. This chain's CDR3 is CASSLSVGGAYEQYF. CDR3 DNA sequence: TGTGCCAGCAGCTTAAGTGTCGGGGGGGCCTACGAGCAGTACTTC. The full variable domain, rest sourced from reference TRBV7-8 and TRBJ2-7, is GAGVSQSPRYKVAKRGQDVALRCDPISGHVSLFWYQQALGQGPEFLTYFQNEAQLDKSGLPSDRFFAERPEGSVSTLKIQRTQQEDSAVYLCASSLSVGGAYEQYFGPGTRLTVT.

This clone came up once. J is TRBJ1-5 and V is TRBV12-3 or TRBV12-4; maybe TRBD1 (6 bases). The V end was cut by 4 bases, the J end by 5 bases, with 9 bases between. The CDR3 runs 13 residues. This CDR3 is CASSSAGDQPQHF. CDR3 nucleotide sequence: TGTGCCAGCAGTTCCGCAGGGGATCAGCCCCAGCATTTT.

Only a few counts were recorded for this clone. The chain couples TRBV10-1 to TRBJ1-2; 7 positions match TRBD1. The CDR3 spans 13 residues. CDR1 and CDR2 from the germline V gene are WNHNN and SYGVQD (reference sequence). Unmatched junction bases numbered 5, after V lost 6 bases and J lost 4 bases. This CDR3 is CASSGQEGYGYTF. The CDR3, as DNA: TGCGCCAGCAGCGGACAGGAAGGCTATGGCTACACCTTC.